This TCR beta chain was recovered during a study of tumor T cells in aggressive B-cell lymphoma (dated by TCRdb to the late 2010s). As to this clone: What this receptor recognizes is not known. Nothing much larger sits one base from this clone, and base qualities are not available.

The protocol used for the library was the immunoSEQ multiplex PCR assay. As stored in TCRdb, this immuneACCESS dataset retains in-frame rearrangements with V and J assigned. A fraction of the clones does not appear; measured against another copy, unresolved V genes explain less than half of the discrepancy, and the remainder lacks a known reason. The sample table records several thousand clones; roughly 90% of these occur just once. Of the sample, over 2.5% falls within the top ten clones. The sequence derives from an adult with diffuse large B cell lymphoma. Sequencing was carried out using tumor tissue.

The CDR3 protein: CASSIVMTGRMNTEAFF. The DNA is as follows: TGTGCCAGTAGTATCGTGATGACAGGGAGAATGAACACTGAAGCTTTCTTT. Recombination connected TRBV19 to TRBJ1-1; a stretch of 7 junction bases matches TRBD1. CDR1 LNHDA and CDR2 SQIVND were looked up in the germline V gene (reference sequence). Its CDR3 holds 17 amino acids, cysteine through phenylalanine. Only CDR3 DNA is held: 51 bases, read in frame from base 1. V loses 3 bases at its end and J loses 0 bases; junction bases beyond the gene matches: 10.